Detailed here is one T cell receptor (beta chain). The CDR3 length is 14 residues. Per the germline V gene, CDR1 is SGHDT and CDR2 is YYEEEE. V lost 4 bases, J lost 7 bases, and 17 bases lay in between. This sample is drawn from a study of T cell changes during pregnancy in multiple sclerosis. The protocol was immunoSEQ multiplex PCR, while the TCRdb copy is restricted to in-frame clones and leaves out a portion. The table includes about 69,000 clones, 91% detected once. The sequencing here drew on CD4+ T cells from peripheral blood mononuclear cells, taken in the third trimester of pregnancy. The chain recombines TRBV5-6 with TRBJ1-1, with D possibly TRBD1 on 6 matching bases. The TCR originated in a female donor in good health, enrolled as a control in a pregnancy study. The CDR3 here is CASSQIGGQIEAFF. CDR3 bases: TGTGCCAGCAGCCAGATCGGGGGGCAGATTGAAGCTTTCTTT. The full variable domain, completed using reference TRBV5-6 and TRBJ1-1, is DAGVTQSPTHLIKTRGQQVTLRCSPKSGHDTVSWYQQALGQGPQFIFQYYEEEERQRGNFPDRFSGHQFPNYSSELNVNALLLGDSALYLCASSQIGGQIEAFFGQGTRLTVV.